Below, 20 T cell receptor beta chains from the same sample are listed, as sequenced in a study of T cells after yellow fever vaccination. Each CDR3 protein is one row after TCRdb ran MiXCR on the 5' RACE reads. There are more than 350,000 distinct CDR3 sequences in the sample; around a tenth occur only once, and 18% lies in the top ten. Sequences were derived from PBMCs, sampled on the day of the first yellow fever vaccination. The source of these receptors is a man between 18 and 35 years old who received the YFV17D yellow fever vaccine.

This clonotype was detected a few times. CDR3 in DNA: TGTGCCAGCTCACCGCCCGGGACAGGGGTATCGGAGCAGTACTTC. Encoded protein: CASSPPGTGVSEQYF. The chain recombines TRBV18 with TRBJ2-7; 10 nucleotides match TRBD1. This CDR3 has 15 amino acids. In germline, CDR1 is KGHSH, CDR2 LQKENI. With V trimmed by 3 bases and J by 7 bases, 9 bases remained unmatched.

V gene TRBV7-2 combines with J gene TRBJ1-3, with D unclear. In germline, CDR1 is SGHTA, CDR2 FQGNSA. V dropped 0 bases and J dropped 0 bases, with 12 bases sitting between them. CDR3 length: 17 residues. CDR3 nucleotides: TGTGCCAGCAGCTTAGCCGCAGACGGATTCTCTGGAAACACCATATATTTT. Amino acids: CASSLAADGFSGNTIYF.

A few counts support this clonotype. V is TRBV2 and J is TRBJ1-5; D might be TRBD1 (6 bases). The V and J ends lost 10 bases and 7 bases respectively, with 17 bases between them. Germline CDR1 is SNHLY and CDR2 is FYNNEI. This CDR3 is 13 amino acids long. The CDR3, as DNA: TGTGCCACCGAGGGGGGTGCAGGCCAGCCCCAGCATTTT. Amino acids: CATEGGAGQPQHF. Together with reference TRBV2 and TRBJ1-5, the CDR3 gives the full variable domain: EPEVTQTPSHQVTQMGQEVILRCVPISNHLYFYWYRQILGQKVEFLVSFYNNEISEKSEIFDDQFSVERPDGSNFTLKIRSTKLEDSAMYFCATEGGAGQPQHFGDGTRLSIL.

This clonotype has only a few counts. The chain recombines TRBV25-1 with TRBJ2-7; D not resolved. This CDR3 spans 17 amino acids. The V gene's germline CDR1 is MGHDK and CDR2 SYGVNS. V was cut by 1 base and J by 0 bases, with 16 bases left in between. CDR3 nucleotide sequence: TGTGCCAGCAGTGAATTCTCGCCGGTTGGCTGCTCCTACGAGCAGTACGTC. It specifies CASSEFSPVGCSYEQYV.

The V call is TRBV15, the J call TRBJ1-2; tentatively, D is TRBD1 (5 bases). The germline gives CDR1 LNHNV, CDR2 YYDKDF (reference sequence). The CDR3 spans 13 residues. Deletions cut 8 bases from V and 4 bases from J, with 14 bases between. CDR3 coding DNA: TGTGCCACCGAGGACGGGACGGGCTATGGCTACACCTTC. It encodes CATEDGTGYGYTF.

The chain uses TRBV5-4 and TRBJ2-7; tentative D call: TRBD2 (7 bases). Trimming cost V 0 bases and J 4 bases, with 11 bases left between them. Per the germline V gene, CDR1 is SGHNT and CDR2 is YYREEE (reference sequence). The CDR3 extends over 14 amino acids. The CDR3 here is CASSLEGGGYEQYF. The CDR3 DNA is TGTGCCAGCAGCTTGGAGGGGGGAGGGTACGAGCAGTACTTC.

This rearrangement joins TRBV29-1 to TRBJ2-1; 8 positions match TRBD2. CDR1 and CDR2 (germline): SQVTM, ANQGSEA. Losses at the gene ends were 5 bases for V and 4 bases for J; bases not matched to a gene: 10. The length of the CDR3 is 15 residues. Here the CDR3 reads CSVWAGTRVYNEQFF. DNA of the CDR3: TGCAGCGTTTGGGCCGGGACTAGGGTTTACAATGAGCAGTTCTTC.

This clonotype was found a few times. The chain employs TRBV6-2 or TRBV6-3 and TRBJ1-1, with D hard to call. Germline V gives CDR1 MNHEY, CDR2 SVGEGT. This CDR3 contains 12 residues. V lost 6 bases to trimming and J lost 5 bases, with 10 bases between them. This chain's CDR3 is CASSSSLTEAFF. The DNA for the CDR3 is TGTGCCAGCAGCTCTAGTTTAACTGAAGCTTTCTTT.

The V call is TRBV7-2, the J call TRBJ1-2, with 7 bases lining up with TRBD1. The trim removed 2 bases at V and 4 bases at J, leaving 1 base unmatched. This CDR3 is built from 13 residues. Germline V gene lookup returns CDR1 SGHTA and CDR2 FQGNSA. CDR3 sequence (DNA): TGTGCCAGCAGCTTAAGGGACAGCTATGGCTACACCTTC. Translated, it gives CASSLRDSYGYTF.

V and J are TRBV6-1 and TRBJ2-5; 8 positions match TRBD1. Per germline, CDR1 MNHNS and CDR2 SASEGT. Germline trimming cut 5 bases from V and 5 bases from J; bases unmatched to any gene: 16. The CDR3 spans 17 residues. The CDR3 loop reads CASSPRGAGQVGETQYF. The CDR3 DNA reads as TGTGCCAGCAGTCCCCGTGGGGCGGGACAGGTTGGGGAGACCCAGTACTTC.

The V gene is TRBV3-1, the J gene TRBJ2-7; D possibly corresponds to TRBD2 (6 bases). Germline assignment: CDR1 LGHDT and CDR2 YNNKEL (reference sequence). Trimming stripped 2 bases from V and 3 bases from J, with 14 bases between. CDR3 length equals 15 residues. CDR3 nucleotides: TGTGCCAGCAGCCAATCCGGGCCGCGGGACTACGAGCAGTACTTC. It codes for CASSQSGPRDYEQYF.

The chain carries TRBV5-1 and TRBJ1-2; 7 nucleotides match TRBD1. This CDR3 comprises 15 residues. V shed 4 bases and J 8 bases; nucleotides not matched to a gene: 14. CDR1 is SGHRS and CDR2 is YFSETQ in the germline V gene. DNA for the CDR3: TGCGCCAGCAGCATCTCGGACAGGTTGTCACAGGGCTACACCTTC. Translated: CASSISDRLSQGYTF. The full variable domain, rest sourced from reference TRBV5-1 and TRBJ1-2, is KAGVTQTPRYLIKTRGQQVTLSCSPISGHRSVSWYQQTPGQGLQFLFEYFSETQRNKGNFPGRFSGRQFSNSRSEMNVSTLELGDSALYLCASSISDRLSQGYTFGSGTRLTVV.

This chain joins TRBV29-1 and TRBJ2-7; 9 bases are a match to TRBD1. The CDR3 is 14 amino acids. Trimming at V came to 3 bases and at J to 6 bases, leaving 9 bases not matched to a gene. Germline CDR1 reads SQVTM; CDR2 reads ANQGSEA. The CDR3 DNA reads TGCAGCGTTGAGGGACCGGGACAGGGTGCCGAGCAGTACTTC. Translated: CSVEGPGQGAEQYF.

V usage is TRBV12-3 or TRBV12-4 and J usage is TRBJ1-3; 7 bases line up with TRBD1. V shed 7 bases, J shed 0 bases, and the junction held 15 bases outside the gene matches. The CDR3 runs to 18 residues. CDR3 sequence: CASNSMGQSFYSGNTIYF. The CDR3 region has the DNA TGTGCCAGCAATAGTATGGGACAGAGTTTCTACTCTGGAAACACCATATATTTT.

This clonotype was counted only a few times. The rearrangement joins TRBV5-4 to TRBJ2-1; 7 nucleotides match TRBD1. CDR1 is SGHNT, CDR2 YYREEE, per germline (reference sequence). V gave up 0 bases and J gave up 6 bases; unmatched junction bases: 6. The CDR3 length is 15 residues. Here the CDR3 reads CASSLEGAVGNEQFF. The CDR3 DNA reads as TGTGCCAGCAGCTTGGAGGGGGCGGTAGGCAATGAGCAGTTCTTC.

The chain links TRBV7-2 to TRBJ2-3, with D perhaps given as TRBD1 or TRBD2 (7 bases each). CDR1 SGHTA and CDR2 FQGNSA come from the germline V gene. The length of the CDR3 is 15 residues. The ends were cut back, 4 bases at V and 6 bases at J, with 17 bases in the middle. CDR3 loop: CASSSGGAVFDTQYF. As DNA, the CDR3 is TGTGCCAGCAGCTCAGGGGGGGCTGTTTTCGATACGCAGTATTTT.

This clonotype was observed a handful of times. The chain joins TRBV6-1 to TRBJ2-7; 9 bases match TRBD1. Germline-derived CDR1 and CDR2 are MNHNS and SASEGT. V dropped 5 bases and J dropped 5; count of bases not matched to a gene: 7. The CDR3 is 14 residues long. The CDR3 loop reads CASSSGTGHHEQYF. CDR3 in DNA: TGTGCCAGCAGTAGCGGGACAGGGCACCACGAGCAGTACTTC.

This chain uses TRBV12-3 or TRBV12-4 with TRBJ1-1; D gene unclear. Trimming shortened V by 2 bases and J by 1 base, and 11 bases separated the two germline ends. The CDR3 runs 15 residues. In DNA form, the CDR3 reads TGTGCCAGCAGTTTATGGTCGACACCGAACACTGAAGCTTTCTTT. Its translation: CASSLWSTPNTEAFF.

The CDR3 nucleotides are TGCGCCAGCAGCAAGACGGGGACAGGGCCGGGAAATGAGCAGTTCTTC. It specifies CASSKTGTGPGNEQFF. This chain connects TRBV4-3 to TRBJ2-1; 9 bases are shared with TRBD1. Germline V gene lookup returns CDR1 LGHNA and CDR2 YSLEER. The CDR3 spans 16 residues. The trim removed 5 bases at V and 7 bases at J, leaving 12 bases unmatched.

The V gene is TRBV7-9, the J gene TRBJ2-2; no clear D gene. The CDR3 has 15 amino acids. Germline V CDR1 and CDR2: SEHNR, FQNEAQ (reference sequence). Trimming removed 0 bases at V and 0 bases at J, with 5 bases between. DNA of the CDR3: TGTGCCAGCAGCTTAGCCGTAACGAACACCGGGGAGCTGTTTTTT. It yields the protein CASSLAVTNTGELFF.